Following are 2 T cell receptor beta chains from one sample sequenced in a study of cytomegalovirus exposure and HLA in healthy donors (dated by TCRdb to the late 2010s). Library method: the immunoSEQ multiplex PCR assay. Entries here come from immuneACCESS through TCRdb and include only in-frame sequences with V and J called. Some clones fail to appear in such tables; in the studies checked, an unresolved V gene covers under half of the shortfall, and the cause of the remainder is unknown. The sample table lists over 100,000 clones, 85% to 90% of them with a count of one. Around 3.3% of the sample rests with the top ten. Input material: PBMCs. Every receptor here comes from a man aged 25 to 40 in good health and CMV-seronegative.

The chain employs TRBV7-8 and TRBJ2-1; D call uncertain. The CDR3 is 12 residues long. V was cut by 3 bases and J by 2 bases, with 2 bases left in between. The V gene's germline CDR1 is SGHVS and CDR2 FQNEAQ. CDR3 region: CASSFTYNEQFF. CDR3 nucleotides: TGTGCCAGCAGCTTCACCTACAATGAGCAGTTCTTC.

This chain uses TRBV6-5 with TRBJ1-3; no reliable D call. V shed 5 bases and J shed 0 bases, with 11 bases lying between them. The V gene's germline CDR1 is MNHEY and CDR2 SVGAGI. CDR3 length: 15 amino acids. CDR3 nucleotide sequence: TGTGCCAGCAGTAAGCTGTCGTACTCTGGAAACACCATATATTTT. This gives the protein CASSKLSYSGNTIYF.